A single sample gave rise to the 4 T cell receptor beta chains below, sequenced in a study of patients and donors after allogeneic stem cell transplantation. TCRdb re-analysed the RT-PCR reads in MiXCR, keeping a single row per CDR3 protein. The sample lists more than 850,000 distinct CDR3 sequences, more than 15% occurring once. Source material: blood, either unsorted or a sorted T cell fraction (not recorded which). These TCRs come from a human donor who was either an allogeneic HSCT recipient or a stem cell or donor lymphocyte infusion donor (not recorded which). It is not recorded whose cells these are; they may come from a transplant donor.

This sequence joins TRBV29-1 and TRBJ1-2; tentatively, D is TRBD1 (5 bases). The ends were cut back, 6 bases at V and 4 bases at J, with 21 bases in the middle. Germline lookup yields CDR1 SQVTM and CDR2 ANQGSEA. The CDR3 totals 15 residues. CDR3 loop: CSVARWATEAYGYTF. The CDR3 DNA follows: TGCAGCGTGGCCCGGTGGGCGACAGAGGCCTATGGCTACACCTTC.

This clonotype was counted many times. V and J are TRBV12-3 or TRBV12-4 and TRBJ2-7, with 7 bases lining up with TRBD1. After removal of 6 bases from V and 3 bases from J, the junction contained 2 bases not matched to a gene. The CDR3 length is 12 residues. This chain's CDR3 is CASRGDSYEQYF. CDR3 in DNA: TGTGCCAGCAGGGGGGACAGCTACGAGCAGTACTTC.

This clonotype was seen only a few times. This chain uses TRBV12-3 or TRBV12-4 with TRBJ1-6, with TRBD1 identical over 11 bases. Germline trimming cut 5 bases from V and 8 bases from J; bases unmatched to any gene: 8. CDR3 size: 16 residues. CDR3 coding DNA: TGTGCCAGCAGTGTAGGGACAGGGGGAGATTATTCACCCCTCCACTTT. Translating it yields CASSVGTGGDYSPLHF.

V usage is TRBV7-9 and J usage is TRBJ1-1; maybe TRBD1 (5 bases). V was clipped by 7 bases and J by 5 bases, with 17 bases between them. Germline loops: CDR1 SEHNR, CDR2 FQNEAQ (reference sequence). The CDR3 consists of 14 residues. The CDR3: CASNPEEGKTEAFF. CDR3 nucleotide sequence: TGTGCCAGCAACCCAGAAGAGGGGAAGACTGAAGCTTTCTTT. The whole variable domain, filled in from reference TRBV7-9 and TRBJ1-1, reads DTGVSQNPRHKITKRGQNVTFRCDPISEHNRLYWYRQTLGQGPEFLTYFQNEAQLEKSRLLSDRFSAERPKGSFSTLEIQRTEQGDSAMYLCASNPEEGKTEAFFGQGTRLTVV.